This TCR beta chain came from a study of a mutant IDH1 vaccine in newly diagnosed glioma. Study background: Vaccination followed radiotherapy alone by 4-6 weeks, or accompanied temozolomide cycles. Treated patients showed a male proportion of roughly 60%, a female proportion of about 40%, and a mean age of 40.4 years.

Some clones are missing from TCRdb's copy, which holds only in-frame ones; the method was immunoSEQ multiplex PCR. The sample comprises fewer than 90,000 clones, roughly 80% of which are singletons, and approximately 12% rests with the top ten. Germline lookup yields CDR1 SGHNT and CDR2 YYREEE (reference sequence). V shed 3 bases and J shed 1 base, with 10 bases lying between them. There are 14 residues in the CDR3. Time point meaning: week 35, safety follow-up. The study gave 300 ug of mutant IDH1 20-mer peptide per vaccine dose, with topical imiquimod. Turning to this clone: Its antigen remains unidentified.

The source was PBMCs, collected from a glioma patient whose treatment included an IDH1 peptide vaccine. This TCR was recovered from a man between 18 and 35 years old with glioma. The J gene is TRBJ1-1, the V gene TRBV5-4; D is uncertain. The CDR3 DNA follows: TGTGCCAGCAGCTCGGTAGGGAAGAACACTGAAGCTTTCTTT. It codes for CASSSVGKNTEAFF.